This TCR beta chain was profiled in a study of tumor-infiltrating lymphocytes in primary liver carcinoma. The V segment lost 1 base and the J segment 4 bases; nucleotides outside the gene matches: 13. The CDR3 contains 18 residues. The template, about 510 ng total RNA, yielded TCR beta cDNA made with a constant-region primer. Library construction for TCR beta comprised three nested multiplex PCR rounds performed with slightly modified ARM-PCR. A C-beta reverse primer was combined with TRBV1-TRBV30 forward primers in the first two PCR rounds, and each round had approximately 10 cycles. Each CDR3 protein is one row after TCRdb ran MiXCR on the multiplex PCR reads. The sample has about 200,000 distinct CDR3 sequences; around 60% are singletons. For blood RNA, unsorted whole blood served as the source, and germline DNA was extracted too. The sample holds one count of this clonotype.

The chain employs TRBV12-3 or TRBV12-4 and TRBJ2-1; 7 nucleotides line up with TRBD2. Material: peripheral blood. The source of this sequence is a woman aged 60-75 years with primary liver carcinoma and hepatitis B virus infection. The CDR3 DNA follows: TGTGCCAGCAGTTTAGAGGCAGGGCCGGGACTATCATACAATGAGCAGTTCTTC. Translated, it gives CASSLEAGPGLSYNEQFF.